This TCR beta chain was retrieved from a study of T cells in Graves' hyperthyroidism and ophthalmopathy. Findings of the study overall: Most clonotypes expanded in the thyroid (above 0.001) were also present in blood.

V was pared by 0 bases and J by 9 bases, with 13 bases of the junction left unmatched. This CDR3 spans 17 amino acids. Germline V gene data show CDR1 as SGHRS and CDR2 as YFSETQ. In regard to this clonotype: What it binds is not known.

The CDR3 regions of TCR beta were amplified from RNA transcripts. HTBI primers were employed in a first-round RT-PCR of the TCR CDR3. TCRdb re-called the multiplex PCR reads through MiXCR, storing one row per CDR3 protein. The sample records 500,000 to 800,000 distinct CDR3 sequences, 13% to 15% being singletons. This TCR was sampled from a woman aged 45-65 years with Graves' ophthalmopathy. Sequencing was performed on blood. The rearrangement joins TRBV5-1 to TRBJ2-2; 8 positions agree with TRBD2. CDR3 loop: CASSLGVPGRASRELFF. The CDR3 DNA is TGCGCCAGCAGCTTGGGTGTTCCCGGGAGGGCCTCCAGGGAGCTGTTTTTT.